This T cell receptor (beta chain) was sequenced in a study of T cell responses to AZD1222 COVID-19 vaccine. The V gene lost 1 base and the J gene lost 7 bases, with 16 bases spanning the gap. CDR3 size: 16 residues. CDR1 MGHRA and CDR2 YSYEKL come from the germline V gene. The repertoire was sequenced with immunoSEQ multiplex PCR; TCRdb's copy has only in-frame clones and lacks some. The sample has around 150,000 clones, 85% seen once. The study's findings and limits: In all cases, repertoires were sampled only after the peak T cell response. Donors in the cohort were predominantly white British and more often female, and clonal diversity was possibly underestimated. Of spike-specific TCRs, nearly half reportedly target regions left unmutated in variants. CD4 TCRs linked to vaccination spanned spike, dominating at 160-218 and 743-854.

Comment on this clone: Its antigen remains unknown.

Sequencing was performed on peripheral blood, taken 28 days after the second dose of the MenACWY control vaccine. This sequence joins TRBV4-1 and TRBJ1-4; D is perhaps TRBD1 (5 bases). This clonotype was obtained from an adult who received the MenACWY meningococcal vaccine as a control. CDR3 protein: CASSQGPGGSVEKLFF. The CDR3 bases are TGCGCCAGCAGCCAAGGGCCCGGGGGTTCGGTTGAAAAACTGTTTTTT.